Below, 22 T cell receptor beta chains from the same sample are listed, as sequenced in a study of OX40 agonist ivuxolimab in advanced cancers. Measured with immunoSEQ multiplex PCR; TCRdb has only the in-frame clones, and not every one. The data show roughly 61,000 clones, about 85% seen once. The sequencing here drew on CD4+ or CD8+ T cells sorted from blood, taken in a trial of the OX40 agonist ivuxolimab. The receptors were gathered from an adult with an advanced solid tumor such as melanoma, head and neck, liver or kidney cancer.

The V gene is TRBV5-1, the J gene TRBJ1-3; no reliable D call. The CDR3 loop spans 14 amino acids. Trimming cost V 0 bases and J 0 bases, with 4 bases left between them. The germline V gene encodes CDR1 SGHRS and CDR2 YFSETQ. The CDR3 sequence is CASSLEYSGNTIYF. Written as DNA, the CDR3 is TGCGCCAGCAGCTTGGAATACTCTGGAAACACCATATATTTT.

The chain carries TRBV25-1 and TRBJ2-7; D is uncertain. Germline CDR1 MGHDK, CDR2 SYGVNS. The CDR3 length is 13 residues. Trimming shortened V by 1 base and J by 0 bases, and 4 bases separated the two germline ends. CDR3 region: CASSESTSYEQYF. The CDR3 bases are TGTGCCAGCAGTGAATCCACCTCCTACGAGCAGTACTTC.

Regarding this clone: An end of the junction does not agree with germline; a read error may underlie this. Other DNA variants within this sample encode the same CDR3. V gene TRBV6-5 combines with J gene TRBJ2-2; no definite D call. The CDR3 covers 15 residues. Germline assignment: CDR1 MNHEY and CDR2 SVGAGI. CDR3 sequence: CASSNSGLNTGELFF. CDR3 nucleotide sequence: TGTGCCAGCAGTAATTCCGGGTTGAACACTGGGGAGCTGTTTTTT.

V usage is TRBV19 and J usage is TRBJ1-6, with 7 positions matching TRBD1. This CDR3 has 15 residues. V lost 5 bases to trimming and J lost 10 bases; unmatched junction nucleotides: 11. Germline V lookup: CDR1 LNHDA, CDR2 SQIVND (reference sequence). The DNA of the CDR3 is TGTGCCAGTAGTTCCGACAGGGTCGAGAAATCACCCCTCCACTTT. Its translation: CASSSDRVEKSPLHF.

This chain links TRBV6-6 with TRBJ1-2; D uncertain. V was pared by 0 bases and J by 2 bases, with 7 bases between. CDR1 and CDR2 from the germline V gene are MNHNY and SVGAGI (reference sequence). The CDR3 runs 14 residues. Written as DNA, the CDR3 is TGTGCCAGCAGTTACTCGGGCGGGAACTATGGCTACACCTTC. This gives the protein CASSYSGGNYGYTF.

This clone was seen more than once but under ten times. J is TRBJ1-1 and V is TRBV30; 7 bases are a match to TRBD1. V was pared by 4 bases and J by 4 bases, with 3 bases of the junction left unmatched. The CDR3 covers 12 residues. The V gene's germline CDR1 is GTSNPN and CDR2 SVGIG (reference sequence). This chain's CDR3 is CAWTGGGTEAFF. CDR3 coding DNA: TGTGCCTGGACAGGGGGGGGCACTGAAGCTTTCTTT.

In this sample, this clone turned up once. The chain couples TRBV11-3 to TRBJ2-1; TRBD2 matches at 10 bases. The ends lost 8 bases at V and 10 bases at J; junction bases unmatched: 8. The CDR3 totals 13 residues. CDR1 is SGHNT, CDR2 YENEEA, per germline. The CDR3 DNA follows: TGTGCCAGCGCCGGGGGACTAGCGATGGAGCAGTTCTTC. Amino acids: CASAGGLAMEQFF. Supplemented by reference TRBV11-3 and TRBJ2-1, the full variable domain reads EAGVVQSPRYKIIEKKQPVAFWCNPISGHNTLYWYLQNLGQGPELLIRYENEEAVDDSQLPKDRFSAERLKGVDSTLKIQPAELGDSAVYLCASAGGLAMEQFFGPGTRLTVL.

The count of this clone is one. The gene calls are TRBV18 and TRBJ1-2; 8 nucleotides align to TRBD1. The CDR3 is 15 residues long. Looked up from germline, CDR1 is KGHSH and CDR2 is LQKENI. The J segment lost 3 bases and the V segment lost 4 bases, leaving 7 bases of the junction unmatched. The CDR3: CASSRDRNPYYGYTF. For the CDR3, the DNA is TGTGCCAGCTCACGGGACAGGAATCCTTACTATGGCTACACCTTC.

V and J are TRBV7-8 and TRBJ2-2; TRBD2 agrees at 8 bases. V shed 4 bases, J shed 5 bases, and the junction held 3 bases outside the gene matches. This CDR3 has 14 residues. Germline-derived CDR1 and CDR2 are SGHVS and FQNEAQ. CDR3: CASSSGGRTGELFF. CDR3 bases: TGTGCCAGCAGCTCGGGGGGGCGAACCGGGGAGCTGTTTTTT.

This clone was counted once. The CDR3 DNA is TGTGCCAGCAGCTTAGGTTCCCTTGGAGGAGGGTTCACGGACGAGCAGTACTTC. This gives the protein CASSLGSLGGGFTDEQYF. The rearrangement uses TRBV13 and TRBJ2-7, with D possibly being TRBD2 (6 bases). Germline V CDR1 and CDR2: PRHDT, FYEKMQ (reference sequence). V shed 0 bases and J shed 5 bases, with 23 bases lying between them. The CDR3 has 18 amino acids.

The V call is TRBV2, the J call TRBJ1-2; D gene ambiguous. Germline CDR1 and CDR2: SNHLY and FYNNEI. V lost 6 bases and J 2 bases, leaving 10 bases between the germline ends. CDR3 length equals 13 residues. This CDR3 reads CASRVHRNYGYTF. The CDR3 DNA follows: TGTGCCAGCAGAGTACATCGAAACTATGGCTACACCTTC.

V and J are TRBV5-1 and TRBJ1-5, with 8 bases lining up with TRBD1. From germline, CDR1 is SGHRS and CDR2 YFSETQ. This CDR3 has 15 residues. The ends lost 2 bases at V and 7 bases at J; junction bases unmatched: 8. The CDR3, as DNA: TGCGCCAGCAGCTTAGGACAGGGCGACACGCAGCCCCAGCATTTT. Its translation: CASSLGQGDTQPQHF.

The CDR3 DNA follows: TGTGCCAGCAGCACTGGCAGGAGGGAAAGATATTCACCCCTCCACTTT. Translated: CASSTGRRERYSPLHF. The J gene is TRBJ1-6, the V gene TRBV5-5; D is ambiguous. Trimming took off 4 bases at V and 8 bases at J, with 19 bases between the two ends. CDR3 length: 16 amino acids. Germline lookup yields CDR1 SGHKS and CDR2 YYEKEE (reference sequence).

This sequence joins TRBV25-1 and TRBJ1-2, with TRBD1 identical over 7 bases. Germline loops: CDR1 MGHDK, CDR2 SYGVNS. With 4 bases clipped from V and 0 bases from J, the junction kept 5 bases outside the gene matches. CDR3 size: 15 residues. The CDR3 nucleotides read TGTGCCAGCAGTGGTTGGACAGGCCCTAACTATGGCTACACCTTC. This encodes CASSGWTGPNYGYTF.

V and J are TRBV5-4 and TRBJ2-3; D may be TRBD2 (6 bases). Germline CDR1 is SGHNT and CDR2 is YYREEE (reference sequence). V was shortened by 5 bases and J by 3 bases, with 19 bases between the two germline ends. This CDR3 region has 16 residues. CDR3 region: CASSPDPGLVTDTQYF. CDR3 coding DNA: TGTGCCAGCAGTCCAGATCCGGGACTCGTAACAGATACGCAGTATTTT.

V and J are TRBV27 and TRBJ1-4; possibly TRBD1 for D (6 bases). CDR1 MNHEY and CDR2 SMNVEV come from the germline V gene (reference sequence). Trimming took off 6 bases at V and 8 bases at J, with 13 bases between the two ends. The CDR3 runs to 13 residues. This CDR3 reads CASRKGGREKLFF. CDR3 in DNA: TGTGCCAGCAGAAAGGGGGGGCGCGAAAAACTGTTTTTT.

The rearrangement joins TRBV19 to TRBJ1-2, with TRBD1 matching 8 bases. V lost 4 bases, J lost 0 bases, and 4 bases stayed unmatched. This CDR3 has 15 residues. Per germline, CDR1 LNHDA and CDR2 SQIVND (reference sequence). The CDR3 bases are TGTGCCAGTAGTACAGGGGGCCCCTCTAACTATGGCTACACCTTC. Amino acids: CASSTGGPSNYGYTF.

The CDR3 protein is CAWSQGNTIYF. CDR3 DNA sequence: TGTGCCTGGAGTCAAGGAAACACCATATATTTT. The chain employs TRBV30 and TRBJ1-3; D gene unclear. The CDR3 covers 11 residues. From germline, CDR1 is GTSNPN and CDR2 SVGIG (reference sequence). Trimming removed 2 bases from V and 4 bases from J, with 3 bases in between.

The chain joins TRBV18 to TRBJ2-7; TRBD1 agrees at 10 bases. CDR1 is KGHSH and CDR2 is LQKENI in the germline V gene. The CDR3 is made up of 14 amino acids. The junction had 9 bases not matched to a gene; V was cut back by 6 bases and J by 7 bases. This chain's CDR3 is CASSLGQGGREQYF. In nucleotides, the CDR3 is TGTGCCAGCTCCCTCGGACAGGGGGGTAGGGAGCAGTACTTC.

The V gene is TRBV19, the J gene TRBJ1-1, with 9 bases aligning to TRBD1. V shed 8 bases and J 6 bases; nucleotides not matched to a gene: 7. CDR1 and CDR2 from the germline V gene are LNHDA and SQIVND (reference sequence). The CDR3 has 13 residues. The CDR3 sequence is CASRRDRAAEAFF. The CDR3 DNA is TGTGCCAGTCGACGGGACAGGGCCGCTGAAGCTTTCTTT. The whole variable domain, filled in from reference TRBV19 and TRBJ1-1, reads DGGITQSPKYLFRKEGQNVTLSCEQNLNHDAMYWYRQDPGQGLRLIYYSQIVNDFQKGDIAEGYSVSREKKESFPLTVTSAQKNPTAFYLCASRRDRAAEAFFGQGTRLTVV.

The chain recombines TRBV4-2 with TRBJ2-2, with 8 bases matching TRBD1. V trimming: 4 bases; J trimming: 4 bases; junction bases outside the gene matches: 5. CDR1 LGHNA and CDR2 YNFKEQ come from the germline V gene. The length of the CDR3 is 15 residues. The CDR3 DNA reads TGTGCCAGCAGCCGTCGGACAGGGATCACCGGGGAGCTGTTTTTT. Its protein product is CASSRRTGITGELFF.

The chain carries TRBV19 and TRBJ2-7, with 7 positions matching TRBD2. Trimming at V came to 6 bases and at J to 6 bases, leaving 14 bases not matched to a gene. Germline V lookup: CDR1 LNHDA, CDR2 SQIVND (reference sequence). CDR3 size: 15 residues. Here the CDR3 reads CASRGAGRPQSEQYF. CDR3 bases: TGTGCCAGTAGAGGAGCGGGGCGCCCCCAGAGCGAGCAGTACTTC.